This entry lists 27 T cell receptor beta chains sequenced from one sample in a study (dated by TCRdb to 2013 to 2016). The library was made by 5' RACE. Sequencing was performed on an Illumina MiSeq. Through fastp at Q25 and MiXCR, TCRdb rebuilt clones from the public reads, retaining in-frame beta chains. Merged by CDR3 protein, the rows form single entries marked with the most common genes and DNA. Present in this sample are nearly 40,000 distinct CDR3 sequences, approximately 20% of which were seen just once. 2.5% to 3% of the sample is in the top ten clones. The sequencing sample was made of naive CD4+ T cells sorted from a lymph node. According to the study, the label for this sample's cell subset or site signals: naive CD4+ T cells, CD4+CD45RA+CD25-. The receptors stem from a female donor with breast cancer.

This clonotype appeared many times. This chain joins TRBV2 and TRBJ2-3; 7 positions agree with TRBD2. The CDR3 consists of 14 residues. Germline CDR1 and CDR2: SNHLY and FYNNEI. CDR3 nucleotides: TGTGCAAGGGGCGGGAGCGGCGGCACAGATACGCAGTATTTT. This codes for CARGGSGGTDTQYF.

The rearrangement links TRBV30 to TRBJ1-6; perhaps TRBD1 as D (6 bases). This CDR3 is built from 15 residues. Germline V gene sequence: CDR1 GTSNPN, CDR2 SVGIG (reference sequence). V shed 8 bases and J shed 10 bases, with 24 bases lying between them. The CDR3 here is CAGRKSGRGLSPLHF. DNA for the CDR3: TGTGCCGGGCGAAAATCGGGCAGGGGACTATCACCCCTCCACTTT.

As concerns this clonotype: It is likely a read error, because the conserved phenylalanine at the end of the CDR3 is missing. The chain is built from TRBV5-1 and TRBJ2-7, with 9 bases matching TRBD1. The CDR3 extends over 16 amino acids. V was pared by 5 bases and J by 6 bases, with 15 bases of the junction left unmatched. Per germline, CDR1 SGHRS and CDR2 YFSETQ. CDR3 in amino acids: CASSHTQGQGLIEQYC. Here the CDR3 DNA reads TGCGCCAGCAGTCACACCCAGGGACAGGGACTGATCGAGCAGTACTGC.

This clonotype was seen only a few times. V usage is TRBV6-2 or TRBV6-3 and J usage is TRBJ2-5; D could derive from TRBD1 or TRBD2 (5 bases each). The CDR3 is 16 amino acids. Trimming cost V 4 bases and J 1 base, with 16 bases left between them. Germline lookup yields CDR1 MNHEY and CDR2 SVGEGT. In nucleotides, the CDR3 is TGTGCCAGCAGTTTTCCGGGACGAATGATCCAAGAGACCCAGTACTTC. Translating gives CASSFPGRMIQETQYF.

The CDR3 coding sequence is TGCAGTGCCCCGCAGGGGGATGGGGTAGGCTATGGCTACACCTTC. Translating gives CSAPQGDGVGYGYTF. The rearrangement links TRBV20-1 to TRBJ1-2, with 7 bases matching TRBD1. V lost 6 bases, J lost 4 bases, and 14 bases stayed unmatched. Germline CDR1 DFQATT, CDR2 SNEGSKA (reference sequence). The CDR3 is 15 residues long.

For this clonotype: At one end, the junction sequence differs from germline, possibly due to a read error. CDR3 protein: CASSVGTTVIYGYAF. The CDR3 DNA follows: TGTGCCAGCAGCGTAGGGACAACAGTTATCTATGGCTACGCCTTC. V is TRBV9 and J is TRBJ1-2; D is perhaps TRBD1 (5 bases). CDR3 length: 15 residues. Looked up from germline, CDR1 is SGDLS and CDR2 is YYNGEE.

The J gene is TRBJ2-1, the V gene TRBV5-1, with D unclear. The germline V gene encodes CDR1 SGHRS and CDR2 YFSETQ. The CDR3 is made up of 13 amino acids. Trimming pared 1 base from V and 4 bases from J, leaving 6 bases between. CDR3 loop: CASSLSPYNEQFF. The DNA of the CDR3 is TGCGCCAGCAGCTTGAGTCCATACAATGAGCAGTTCTTC. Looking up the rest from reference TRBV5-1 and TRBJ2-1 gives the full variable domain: KAGVTQTPRYLIKTRGQQVTLSCSPISGHRSVSWYQQTPGQGLQFLFEYFSETQRNKGNFPGRFSGRQFSNSRSEMNVSTLELGDSALYLCASSLSPYNEQFFGPGTRLTVL.

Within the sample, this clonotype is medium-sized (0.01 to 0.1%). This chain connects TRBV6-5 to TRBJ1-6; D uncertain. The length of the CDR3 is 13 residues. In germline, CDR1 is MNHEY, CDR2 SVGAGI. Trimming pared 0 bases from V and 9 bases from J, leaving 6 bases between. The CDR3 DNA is TGTGCCAGCAGTTACTCGTCGGGTTCACCCCTCCACTTT. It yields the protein CASSYSSGSPLHF.

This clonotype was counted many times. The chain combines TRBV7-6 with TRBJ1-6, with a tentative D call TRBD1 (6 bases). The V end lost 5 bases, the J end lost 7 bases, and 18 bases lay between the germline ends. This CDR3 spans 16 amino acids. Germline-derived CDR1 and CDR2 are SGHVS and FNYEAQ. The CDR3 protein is CASSGQQGAPNSPLHF. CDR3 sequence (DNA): TGTGCCAGCAGCGGGCAACAGGGTGCTCCCAATTCACCCCTCCACTTT. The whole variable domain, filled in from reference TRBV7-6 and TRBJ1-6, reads GAGVSQSPRYKVTKRGQDVALRCDPISGHVSLYWYRQALGQGPEFLTYFNYEAQQDKSGLPNDRFSAERPEGSISTLTIQRTEQRDSAMYRCASSGQQGAPNSPLHFGNGTRLTVT.

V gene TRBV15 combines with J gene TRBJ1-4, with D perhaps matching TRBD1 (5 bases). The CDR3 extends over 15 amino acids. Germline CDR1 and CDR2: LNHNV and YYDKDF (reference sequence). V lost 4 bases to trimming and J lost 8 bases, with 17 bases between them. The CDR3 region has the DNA TGTGCCACCAGCATGGCTGGGGCAGGGCGGGAAAAACTGTTTTTT. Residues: CATSMAGAGREKLFF.

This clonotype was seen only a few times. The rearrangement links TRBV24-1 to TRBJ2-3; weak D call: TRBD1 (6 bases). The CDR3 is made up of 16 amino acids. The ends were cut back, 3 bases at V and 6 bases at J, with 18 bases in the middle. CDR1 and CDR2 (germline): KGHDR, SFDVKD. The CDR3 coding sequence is TGTGCCACCAGTGATCCAGGGGACCCGAAAGCGGATACGCAGTATTTT. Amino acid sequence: CATSDPGDPKADTQYF.

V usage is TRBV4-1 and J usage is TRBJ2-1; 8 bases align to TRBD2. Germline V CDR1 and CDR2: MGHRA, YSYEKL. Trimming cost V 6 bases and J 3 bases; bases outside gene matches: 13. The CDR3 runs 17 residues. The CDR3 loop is CASRDRGGLVNYNEQFF. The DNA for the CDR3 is TGCGCCAGCAGGGATCGAGGGGGACTAGTAAACTACAATGAGCAGTTCTTC.

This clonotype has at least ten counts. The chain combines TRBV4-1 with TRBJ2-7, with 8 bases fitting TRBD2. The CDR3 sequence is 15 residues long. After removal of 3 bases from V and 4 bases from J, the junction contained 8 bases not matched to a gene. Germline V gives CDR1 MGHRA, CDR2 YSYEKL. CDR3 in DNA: TGCGCCAGCAGCCAGACGGGAGGGCCGATATACGAGCAGTACTTC. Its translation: CASSQTGGPIYEQYF.

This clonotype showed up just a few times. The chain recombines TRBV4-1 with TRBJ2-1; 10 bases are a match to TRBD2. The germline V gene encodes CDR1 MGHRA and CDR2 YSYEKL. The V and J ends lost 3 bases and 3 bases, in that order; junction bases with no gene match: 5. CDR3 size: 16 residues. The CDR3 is CASSHLGLADYNEQFF. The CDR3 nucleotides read TGCGCCAGCAGCCACCTTGGACTAGCGGACTACAATGAGCAGTTCTTC.

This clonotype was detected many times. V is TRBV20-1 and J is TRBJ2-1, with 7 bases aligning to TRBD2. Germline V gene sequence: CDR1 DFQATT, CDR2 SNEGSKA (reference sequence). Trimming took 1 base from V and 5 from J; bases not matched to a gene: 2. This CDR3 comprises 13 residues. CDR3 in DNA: TGCAGTGCTAGAGGGCTAGCGGACAATGAGCAGTTCTTC. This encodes CSARGLADNEQFF.

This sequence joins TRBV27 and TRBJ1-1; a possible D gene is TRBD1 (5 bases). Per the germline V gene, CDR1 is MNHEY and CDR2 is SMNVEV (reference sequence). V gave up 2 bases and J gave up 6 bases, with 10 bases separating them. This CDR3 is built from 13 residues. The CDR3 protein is CASSLEGDAEAFF. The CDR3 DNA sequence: TGTGCCAGCAGTTTAGAAGGGGATGCTGAAGCTTTCTTT.

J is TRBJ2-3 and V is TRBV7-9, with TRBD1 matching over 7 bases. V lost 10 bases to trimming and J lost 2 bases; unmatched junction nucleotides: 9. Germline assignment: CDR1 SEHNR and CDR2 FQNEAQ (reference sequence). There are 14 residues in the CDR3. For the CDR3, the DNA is TGTGCCAACGGCCGGGACAGTTCCACAGATACGCAGTATTTT. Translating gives CANGRDSSTDTQYF.

The CDR3 spells CASSQDRGTGAPEKLFF. CDR3 in DNA: TGCGCCAGCAGCCAAGATCGAGGTACAGGTGCACCTGAAAAACTGTTTTTT. The rearrangement joins TRBV4-1 to TRBJ1-4; possible D gene TRBD1, 5 bases. The germline V gene has CDR1 MGHRA and CDR2 YSYEKL. Trimming removed 0 bases at V and 7 bases at J, with 18 bases between. The CDR3 spans 17 residues.

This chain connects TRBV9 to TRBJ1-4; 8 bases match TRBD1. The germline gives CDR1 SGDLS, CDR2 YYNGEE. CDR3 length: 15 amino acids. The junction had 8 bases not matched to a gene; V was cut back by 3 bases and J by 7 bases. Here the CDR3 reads CASSDRTGKGEKLFF. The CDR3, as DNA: TGTGCCAGCAGCGATAGGACAGGGAAAGGTGAAAAACTGTTTTTT.

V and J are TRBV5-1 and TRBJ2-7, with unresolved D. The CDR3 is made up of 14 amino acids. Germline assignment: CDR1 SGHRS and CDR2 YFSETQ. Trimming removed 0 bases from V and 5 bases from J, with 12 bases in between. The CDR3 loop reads CASSLVGRTHEQYF. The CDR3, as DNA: TGCGCCAGCAGCTTGGTCGGTAGAACCCACGAGCAGTACTTC.

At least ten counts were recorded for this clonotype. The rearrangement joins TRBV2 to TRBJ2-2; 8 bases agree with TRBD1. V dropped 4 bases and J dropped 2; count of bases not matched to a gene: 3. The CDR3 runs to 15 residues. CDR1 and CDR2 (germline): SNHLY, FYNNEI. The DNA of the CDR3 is TGTGCCAGCAGTGTCGGACAGGGCAACACCGGGGAGCTGTTTTTT. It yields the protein CASSVGQGNTGELFF.

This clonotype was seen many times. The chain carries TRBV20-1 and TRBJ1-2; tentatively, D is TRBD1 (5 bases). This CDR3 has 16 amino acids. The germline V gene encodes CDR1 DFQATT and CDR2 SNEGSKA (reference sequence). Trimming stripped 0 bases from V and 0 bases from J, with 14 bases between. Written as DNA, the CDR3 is TGCAGTGCTAGAGATGGGGGGAACAGTGCTAACTATGGCTACACCTTC. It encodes CSARDGGNSANYGYTF.

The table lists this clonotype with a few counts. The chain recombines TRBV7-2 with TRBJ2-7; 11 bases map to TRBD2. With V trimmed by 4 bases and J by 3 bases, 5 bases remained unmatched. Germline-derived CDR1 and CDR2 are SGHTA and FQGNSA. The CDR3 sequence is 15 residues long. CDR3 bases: TGTGCCAGCAGCTCCAGACTAGCGGGGAACTACGAGCAGTACTTC. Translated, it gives CASSSRLAGNYEQYF.

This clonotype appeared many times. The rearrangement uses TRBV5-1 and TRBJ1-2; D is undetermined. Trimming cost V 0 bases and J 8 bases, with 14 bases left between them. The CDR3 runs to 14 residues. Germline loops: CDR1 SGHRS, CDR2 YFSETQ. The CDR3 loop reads CASSLAGQFGGYTF. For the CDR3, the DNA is TGCGCCAGCAGCTTGGCCGGCCAATTTGGAGGCTACACCTTC.

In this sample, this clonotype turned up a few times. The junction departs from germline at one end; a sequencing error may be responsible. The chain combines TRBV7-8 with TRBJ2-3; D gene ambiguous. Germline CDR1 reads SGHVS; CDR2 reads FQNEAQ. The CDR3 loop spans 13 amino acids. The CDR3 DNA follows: TGTGCCGGCAGCTTAAGACACACAGATACGCAGTATTTT. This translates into CAGSLRHTDTQYF.

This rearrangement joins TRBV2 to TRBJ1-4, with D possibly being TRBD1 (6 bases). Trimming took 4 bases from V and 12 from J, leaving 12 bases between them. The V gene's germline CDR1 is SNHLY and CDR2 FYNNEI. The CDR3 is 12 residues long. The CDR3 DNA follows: TGTGCCAGCAGTGCGACAGGCCGTGAACTGTTTTTT. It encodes CASSATGRELFF.

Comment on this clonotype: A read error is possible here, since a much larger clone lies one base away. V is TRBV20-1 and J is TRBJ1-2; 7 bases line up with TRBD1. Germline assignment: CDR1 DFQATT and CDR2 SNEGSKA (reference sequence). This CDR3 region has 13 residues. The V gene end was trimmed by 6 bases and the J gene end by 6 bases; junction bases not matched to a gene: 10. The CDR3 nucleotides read TGCAGTGCCAGACAGGGACGGAACGATGGCTACACCTTC. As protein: CSARQGRNDGYTF.